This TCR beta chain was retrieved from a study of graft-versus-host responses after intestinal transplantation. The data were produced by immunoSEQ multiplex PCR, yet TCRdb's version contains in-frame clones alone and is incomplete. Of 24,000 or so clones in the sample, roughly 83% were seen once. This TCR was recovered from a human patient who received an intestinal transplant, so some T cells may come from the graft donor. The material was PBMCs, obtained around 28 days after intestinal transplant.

The CDR3 spells CASSPRDRTYEQYF. CDR3 nucleotide sequence: TGTGCCAGCAGCCCCCGGGACAGAACCTACGAGCAGTACTTC. V is TRBV7-9 and J is TRBJ2-7, with 7 nucleotides matching TRBD1. CDR1 and CDR2 from the germline V gene are SEHNR and FQNEAQ (reference sequence). The CDR3 contains 14 residues. V shed 5 bases and J 2 bases; nucleotides not matched to a gene: 6. Looking up the rest from reference TRBV7-9 and TRBJ2-7 gives the full variable domain: DTGVSQNPRHKITKRGQNVTFRCDPISEHNRLYWYRQTLGQGPEFLTYFQNEAQLEKSRLLSDRFSAERPKGSFSTLEIQRTEQGDSAMYLCASSPRDRTYEQYFGPGTRLTVT.